The present entry profiles one T cell receptor (beta chain) with its context. This sample is part of a study of OX40 agonist ivuxolimab in advanced cancers. As for the study in general: Those enrolled were 70% to 85% male, with a mean age of around 55 years and ages from roughly 20 to 85. Prior therapy, whether anti-PD-1, anti-PD-L1 or anti-CTLA-4, was allowed, and 35% to 40% had some.

The CDR3 runs 15 residues. In germline, CDR1 is MNHEY, CDR2 SMNVEV (reference sequence). V gave up 5 bases and J gave up 3 bases, with 17 bases separating them. Assay used: immunoSEQ multiplex PCR; TCRdb lists only in-frame clones, some missing. The profile covers approximately 72,000 clones, with about 86% appearing a single time and 0.86% taken by the ten largest. Excluded were patients having autoimmune disease history or systemic immunosuppression. The sequence came from an adult with an advanced solid tumor such as melanoma, head and neck, liver or kidney cancer. Sample: CD4+ or CD8+ T cells sorted from blood, taken in a trial of the OX40 agonist ivuxolimab. The V and J genes are TRBV27 and TRBJ2-7; perhaps D is TRBD1 or TRBD2 (5 bases each). DNA of the CDR3: TGTGCCAGCAGTGGAGGACCGGGACCCCACTACGAGCAGTACTTC. Its protein product is CASSGGPGPHYEQYF.